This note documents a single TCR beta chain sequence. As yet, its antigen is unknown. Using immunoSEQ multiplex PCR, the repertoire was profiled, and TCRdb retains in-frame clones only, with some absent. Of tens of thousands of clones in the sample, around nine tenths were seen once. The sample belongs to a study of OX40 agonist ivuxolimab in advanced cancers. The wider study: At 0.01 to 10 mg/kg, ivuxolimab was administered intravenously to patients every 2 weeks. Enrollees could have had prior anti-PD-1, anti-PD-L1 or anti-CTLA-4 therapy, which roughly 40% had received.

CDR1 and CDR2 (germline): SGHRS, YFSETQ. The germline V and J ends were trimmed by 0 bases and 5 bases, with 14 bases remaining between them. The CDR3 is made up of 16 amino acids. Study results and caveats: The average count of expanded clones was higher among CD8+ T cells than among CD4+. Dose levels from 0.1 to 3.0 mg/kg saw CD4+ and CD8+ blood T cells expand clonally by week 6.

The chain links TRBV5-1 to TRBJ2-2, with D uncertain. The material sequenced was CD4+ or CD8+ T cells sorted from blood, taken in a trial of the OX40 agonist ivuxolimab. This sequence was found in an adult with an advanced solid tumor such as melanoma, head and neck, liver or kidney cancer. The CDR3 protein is CASSLDMARFTGELFF. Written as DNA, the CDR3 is TGCGCCAGCAGCTTGGATATGGCACGTTTTACCGGGGAGCTGTTTTTT.